The 25 T cell receptor beta chains in this list originate from one sample, sequenced in a study of tumor-infiltrating lymphocytes in primary liver carcinoma. Unsorted whole blood supplied the blood RNA, and germline DNA was isolated too. A primer matching the constant region was used to make TCR beta cDNA from approximately 500 ng of total RNA. Slightly modified ARM-PCR served as the procedure for the TCR beta libraries. These libraries came from three rounds of nested multiplex PCR. The first two PCR rounds, nine to ten cycles each, used TRBV1-TRBV30 forward primers and a C-beta reverse primer. TCRdb called the multiplex PCR reads again in MiXCR, with one record for every CDR3 protein. This sample yields about 310,000 distinct CDR3 sequences, of which over 55% are seen a single time; roughly 9% belongs to the top ten. Sequencing was performed on peripheral blood. All receptors come from a man aged 40-49 years with primary liver carcinoma and hepatitis B virus infection.

As concerns this clonotype: At one of its ends the junction is not consistent with the germline gene, which may arise from a read error. The rearrangement links TRBV11-1 to TRBJ2-5; maybe TRBD1 (6 bases). Germline CDR1 reads SGHAT; CDR2 reads FQDESV (reference sequence). The CDR3 loop spans 14 amino acids. CDR3 DNA sequence: TGTGCCAGGAGACCGGGTCAGGGGCGTGAGACCCAGTGCTTC. Translation gives CARRPGQGRETQCF.

With respect to this clonotype: Its ends do not fully match the called genes, so a read error is possible. The V gene is TRBV6-6, the J gene TRBJ2-7; TRBD2 is a possible D gene (5 bases). This CDR3 comprises 15 residues. CDR1 is MNHNY and CDR2 is SVGAGI in the germline V gene (reference sequence). The CDR3, as DNA: TGTGCCAGCAGTCCCTGGCATCCTAGCTCCTACGGGCAGTACTTC. Amino acids: CASSPWHPSSYGQYF.

This clonotype was counted between two and nine times. The gene calls are TRBV29-1 and TRBJ1-4; D is possibly TRBD1 (5 bases). V lost 7 bases and J 5 bases, leaving 11 bases between the germline ends. The CDR3 runs 12 residues. CDR1 and CDR2 (germline): SQVTM, ANQGSEA. CDR3 nucleotide sequence: TGCAGCGCGGGACGGCAAAATGAAAAACTGTTTTTT. Encoded protein: CSAGRQNEKLFF.

Remarks on this clonotype: Just one base apart from a much larger clone, this may be a read error. J is TRBJ2-3 and V is TRBV6-5, with unresolved D. The V gene's germline CDR1 is MNHEY and CDR2 SVGAGI. The CDR3 length is 15 residues. CDR3 sequence: CASRYRAQGTDTQYF. CDR3 in DNA: TGTGCCAGCCGTTACCGGGCTCAAGGCACAGATACGCAGTATTTT.

A remark on this clonotype: The junction departs from germline at one end; a sequencing error may be responsible. The CDR3 here is CAGSLPPDAIAATNEKLFF. Written as DNA, the CDR3 is TGTGCCGGCAGTTTACCTCCCGACGCTATAGCAGCAACTAATGAAAAACTGTTTTTT. The chain uses TRBV28 and TRBJ1-4; unclear D gene. Germline values: CDR1 MDHEN, CDR2 SYDVKM. This CDR3 contains 19 residues.

The chain carries TRBV6-5 and TRBJ2-1, with TRBD2 identical over 7 bases. This CDR3 has 13 amino acids. CDR1 and CDR2 (germline): MNHEY, SVGAGI. J was trimmed by 5 bases and V by 11 bases; bases with no gene match: 9. The CDR3 DNA reads TGTGCCTCCGGGGCTAGCGGTGACAATGAGCAGTTCTTC. Protein: CASGASGDNEQFF.

Points on this clonotype: One junction end disagrees with the germline gene, perhaps due to a read error. The chain combines TRBV11-2 with TRBJ2-1; possibly TRBD2 for D (6 bases). The CDR3 covers 16 residues. The germline V gene has CDR1 SGHAT and CDR2 FQNNGV. CDR3 region: CASSSELVGGSDEQFF. CDR3 sequence (DNA): TGTGCTAGCAGCTCCGAACTAGTGGGAGGTTCGGATGAGCAGTTCTTC.

This clonotype showed up just a few times. Because it lacks the conserved phenylalanine or tryptophan at the end, this CDR3 is likely a read error. V and J are TRBV14 and TRBJ2-1, with a weak D call TRBD1 (6 bases). Per germline, CDR1 SGHDN and CDR2 FVKESK. CDR3 length equals 13 residues. CDR3 region: CASSQVYRAEQFL. The CDR3 DNA is TGTGCCAGCAGTCAAGTATACAGGGCCGAGCAGTTCTTA.

This clonotype was recorded a few times. A read error is possible here, since a much larger clone lies one base away. The CDR3 region has the DNA TGTGCCAGCAGTCATTCCCCGGGACGCAGCCCCTACGAGCAGTACTTC. Encoded protein: CASSHSPGRSPYEQYF. This rearrangement joins TRBV6-6 to TRBJ2-7, with D perhaps matching TRBD1 or TRBD2 (5 bases each). The germline V gene has CDR1 MNHNY and CDR2 SVGAGI (reference sequence). This CDR3 has 16 residues. V gave up 5 bases and J gave up 2 bases, with 19 bases separating them.

As concerns this clonotype: With a much larger clone just one base away, this may be a read error. This chain joins TRBV14 and TRBJ2-2, with a possible D match to TRBD2 (5 bases). The length of the CDR3 is 12 residues. Germline V lookup: CDR1 SGHDN, CDR2 FVKESK. CDR3 residues: CASRPNTGELLF. The CDR3 DNA reads as TGTGCCAGCCGCCCGAACACCGGGGAGCTGCTTTTT.

With regard to this clonotype: Sequence at one end of the junction differs from germline and may be a read error. V gene TRBV30 combines with J gene TRBJ2-3; D uncertain. This CDR3 comprises 17 residues. Germline V CDR1 and CDR2: GTSNPN, SVGIG (reference sequence). This CDR3 reads CGWSVILIGGNTDTQCF. CDR3 in DNA: TGTGGCTGGAGTGTAATCCTTATTGGCGGAAACACAGATACGCAGTGTTTT.

As regards this clonotype: One base away lies a much larger clone, so this may be a sequencing read error. The gene calls are TRBV6-1 and TRBJ2-1; D is ambiguous. The CDR3 runs 15 residues. Germline-derived CDR1 and CDR2 are MNHNS and SASEGT. CDR3 sequence reads: CASSEWGDSYNEQSF. CDR3 DNA sequence: TGTGCCAGCAGTGAATGGGGTGACTCCTACAATGAGCAGTCCTTC.

On this clonotype: The conserved closing phenylalanine or tryptophan is absent in this CDR3, likely reflecting a read error. The chain employs TRBV6-5 and TRBJ1-2, with TRBD1 matching over 11 bases. With V trimmed by 0 bases and J by 8 bases, 5 bases remained unmatched. CDR1 MNHEY and CDR2 SVGAGI come from the germline V gene. This CDR3 has 15 residues. In nucleotides, the CDR3 is TGTGCCAGCAGTTACTCGGACAGGGGGCTGCGGGGCTACACCCTC. Residues: CASSYSDRGLRGYTL.

V and J are TRBV30 and TRBJ1-5; D is uncertain. Germline CDR1 is GTSNPN and CDR2 is SVGIG (reference sequence). The CDR3 has 13 amino acids. V lost 0 bases, J lost 2 bases, and 5 bases lay in between. The CDR3 coding sequence is TGTGCCTGGAGTGTTAAGGGCAATCAGCCCCAGCATTTT. Translated: CAWSVKGNQPQHF.

Turning to this clonotype: Relative to the germline gene, one junction end is altered; a read error may explain this. The J gene is TRBJ1-5, the V gene TRBV29-1, with 8 bases lining up with TRBD1. Germline CDR1 reads SQVTM; CDR2 reads ANQGSEA. The CDR3 runs 14 residues. CDR3 sequence (DNA): TGCAGCGTTGAATGGACAGGGAGCAATCAGCCCCGGCATTTT. Translating gives CSVEWTGSNQPRHF.

Regarding this clonotype: The junction differs from germline at one of its ends, possibly a read error. The chain is built from TRBV5-4 and TRBJ1-2; D perhaps matches TRBD1 (5 bases). CDR1 is SGHNT, CDR2 YYREEE, per germline (reference sequence). The CDR3 sequence is 14 residues long. CDR3 amino acids: CVSSSSYGAYGYTF. CDR3 in DNA: TGTGTCAGCAGCTCCTCGTACGGGGCCTATGGCTACACCTTC.

There are a few counts of this clonotype. CDR3 DNA sequence: TGTGCCAGCAAAAAGGACGGTGCCGGGACAAAGATCTACGAGCAGTACTTC. Translation gives CASKKDGAGTKIYEQYF. V gene TRBV6-1 combines with J gene TRBJ2-7, with a possible D match to TRBD1 (6 bases). The V end was cut by 7 bases, the J end by 3 bases, with 25 bases between. The CDR3 totals 17 residues. Germline V gene sequence: CDR1 MNHNS, CDR2 SASEGT.

This clonotype was counted only a few times. A junction end diverges from the germline sequence, so it may reflect a read error. CDR3 region: CARGKDTYTRELFF. CDR3 DNA sequence: TGTGCCAGAGGAAAGGACACTTACACCCGGGAGCTGTTTTTT. This chain connects TRBV11-3 to TRBJ2-2; possibly TRBD1 for D (5 bases). Germline CDR1 reads SGHNT; CDR2 reads YENEEA. The CDR3 covers 14 residues.

In regard to this clonotype: It is likely a read error, because the conserved phenylalanine at the end of the CDR3 is missing. V gene TRBV29-1 combines with J gene TRBJ2-7; 8 bases fit TRBD2. This CDR3 is built from 13 residues. Germline lookup yields CDR1 SQVTM and CDR2 ANQGSEA. Trimming cost V 3 bases and J 7 bases; bases outside gene matches: 8. The CDR3: CSVDSGRGYEQYL. CDR3 nucleotide sequence: TGCAGCGTTGACAGCGGGAGAGGATATGAGCAGTACCTC.

As to this clonotype: Since a much larger clone is just one base distant, this may be a read error. The CDR3 loop reads CASRKTSIDAQYF. The CDR3, as DNA: TGTGCCAGCCGGAAGACTAGCATAGATGCGCAGTATTTT. This chain links TRBV6-2 or TRBV6-3 with TRBJ2-3; TRBD2 agrees at 7 bases. The CDR3 runs to 13 residues. The V gene's germline CDR1 is MNHEY and CDR2 SVGEGT.

With respect to this clonotype: The conserved phenylalanine or tryptophan is not found at the CDR3 terminus, so this likely reflects a read error. V usage is TRBV4-3 and J usage is TRBJ1-1; unclear D gene. This CDR3 is built from 15 residues. Germline V gene lookup returns CDR1 LGHNA and CDR2 YSLEER. The V end lost 1 base, the J end lost 2 bases, and 11 bases lay between the germline ends. CDR3 in amino acids: CASSQGEVLNTEAFY. In DNA form, the CDR3 reads TGCGCCAGCAGCCAAGGCGAGGTCCTTAACACTGAAGCTTTCTAT.

Concerning this clonotype: The missing conserved phenylalanine or tryptophan at the end of this CDR3 makes a read error likely. V gene TRBV5-1 combines with J gene TRBJ2-1, with D perhaps matching TRBD2 (6 bases). CDR1 and CDR2 (germline): SGHRS, YFSETQ. V was trimmed by 0 bases and J by 3 bases, leaving 13 bases between them. The CDR3 covers 16 residues. CDR3 coding DNA: TGCGCCAGCAGCTTGGGGGGAGGAACCTTCTACAATGAGCAGTTCCTC. Translating gives CASSLGGGTFYNEQFL.

Of note for this clonotype: It may be a read error: a sequence one base away is much more abundant. The V call is TRBV6-1, the J call TRBJ1-2; 9 nucleotides align to TRBD1. Germline CDR1 reads MNHNS; CDR2 reads SASEGT. The CDR3 has 14 residues. This CDR3 is CASTSGTGFYDYTF. The CDR3 DNA is TGTGCCAGTACTTCCGGGACAGGGTTCTATGACTACACCTTC.

As regards this clonotype: Since a much larger clone is just one base distant, this may be a read error. The chain links TRBV4-3 to TRBJ1-3, with D possibly being TRBD1 (6 bases). V was trimmed by 6 bases and J by 4 bases, leaving 13 bases between them. The CDR3 covers 14 residues. The germline V gene has CDR1 LGHNA and CDR2 YSLEER. CDR3 in amino acids: CASRSAGAGNTIYF. DNA for the CDR3: TGCGCCAGCAGGTCAGCAGGGGCCGGAAACACCATATATTTT.

Comment on this clonotype: A much more abundant neighbour one base away suggests this may be a read error. Given the absence of the conserved phenylalanine or tryptophan at the CDR3 end, a read error is likely. The chain recombines TRBV12-3 or TRBV12-4 with TRBJ2-5, with 7 nucleotides matching TRBD2. The ends lost 3 bases at V and 5 bases at J; junction bases unmatched: 12. The CDR3 length is 16 residues. The CDR3 DNA is TGTGCCAGCAGTTTTAGAGTGGGAGGGCCAATGGAGACCCAGTACCTC. Amino acids: CASSFRVGGPMETQYL.